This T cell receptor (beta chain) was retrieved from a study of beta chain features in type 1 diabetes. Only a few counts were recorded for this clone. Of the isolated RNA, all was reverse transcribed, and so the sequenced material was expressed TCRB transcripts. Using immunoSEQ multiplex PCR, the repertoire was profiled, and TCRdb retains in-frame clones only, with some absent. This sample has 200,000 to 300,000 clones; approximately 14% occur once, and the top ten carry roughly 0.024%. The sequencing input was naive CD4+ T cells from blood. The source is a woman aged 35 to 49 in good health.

The CDR3 loop is CASSEQETQYF. The CDR3 bases are TGTGCCAGCTCCGAGCAAGAGACCCAGTACTTC. This rearrangement joins TRBV5-4 to TRBJ2-5, with unresolved D. There are 11 residues in the CDR3. The germline V gene has CDR1 SGHNT and CDR2 YYREEE (reference sequence). The V end lost 7 bases, the J end lost 2 bases, and 6 bases lay between the germline ends.